Listed below are T cell receptor beta chains from one sample, sequenced in a study of T cell changes during pregnancy in multiple sclerosis. Sequencing used immunoSEQ multiplex PCR; TCRdb keeps in-frame clones, though not all of them. The sample has 90,000 to 100,000 clones, around 90% seen once. The sample in question was peripheral blood, obtained in the first trimester of pregnancy. The receptors come from a female donor with multiple sclerosis, enrolled in a pregnancy study. Each CDR3 is given with its conserved first and last residue. Fields, in order: V gene, CDR3 length, CDR3 protein.

>TRBV2|17
CASSPGTSGRATDTQYF
>TRBV5-8|16
CASSWTGGSWNTEAFF
>TRBV27|14
CASSLGQGAYEQFF
>TRBV11-2|16
CASSLDQGDSAYEQYF
>TRBV4-1|12
CASSPPGVEQYF
>TRBV6-5|15
CASSRDRAGVAEQFF
>TRBV28|15
CASSLPETGDYGYTF
>TRBV5-8|14
CASSEGQANEKLFF
>TRBV19|13
CASSIGANQPQHF
>TRBV29-1|14
CSVVRDSRISEQYF
>TRBV18|16
CASSLQGAPNTGELFF
>TRBV19|16
CASSLTGTSGRKTQYF
>TRBV19|15
CASRAGLAGSWTQYF
>TRBV4-3|17
CASSQGTSGTSYNEQFF
>TRBV5-1|16
CASSLVLAGRSYEQYF
>TRBV28|20
CASSLTRGFREADSGNTIYF
>TRBV5-4|14
CASSSPAVSYEQYF
>TRBV11-2|15
CASSTSTGQGVGAFF
>TRBV7-9|15
CASSLVGGLGGELFF
>TRBV29-1|13
CSARGGPGETQYF
>TRBV4-1|14
CASSQDGTFGELFF
>TRBV10-3|13
CAISLAAGNEQYF
>TRBV5-1|14
CASRLAGYTDTQYF
>TRBV9|17
CASSAPGWGRRYNEQFF
>TRBV5-4|14
CATMTGQDSYEQYF
>TRBV28|13
CASSPGLNTEAFF
>TRBV19|14
CATDPGLDSGEQYF
>TRBV7-3|14
CASSLGGGANVLTF
>TRBV6-6|15
CASSYAGGSTGELFF
>TRBV27|14
CASSLGGRAGELFF
>TRBV10-1|15
CASSPTSGLQETQYF
>TRBV2|14
CASQPRGINQPQHF
>TRBV27|13
CASSFRGTDTQYF
>TRBV27|17
CASNNPLQGRANYGYTF
>TRBV18|16
CASSPGQRSITYEQYF
>TRBV18|17
CASSPQGLYSGANVLTF
>TRBV7-9|18
CASSHPLAAGSYTDTQYF
>TRBV30|15
CAWTLGTRVPDTQYF
>TRBV5-6|13
CASSSNRQGGVYF
>TRBV27|16
CASGPRGGSGTDTQYF
>TRBV27|16
CASSPHLRQPHYGYTF
>TRBV28|16
CASSLEGQIFNQPQHF